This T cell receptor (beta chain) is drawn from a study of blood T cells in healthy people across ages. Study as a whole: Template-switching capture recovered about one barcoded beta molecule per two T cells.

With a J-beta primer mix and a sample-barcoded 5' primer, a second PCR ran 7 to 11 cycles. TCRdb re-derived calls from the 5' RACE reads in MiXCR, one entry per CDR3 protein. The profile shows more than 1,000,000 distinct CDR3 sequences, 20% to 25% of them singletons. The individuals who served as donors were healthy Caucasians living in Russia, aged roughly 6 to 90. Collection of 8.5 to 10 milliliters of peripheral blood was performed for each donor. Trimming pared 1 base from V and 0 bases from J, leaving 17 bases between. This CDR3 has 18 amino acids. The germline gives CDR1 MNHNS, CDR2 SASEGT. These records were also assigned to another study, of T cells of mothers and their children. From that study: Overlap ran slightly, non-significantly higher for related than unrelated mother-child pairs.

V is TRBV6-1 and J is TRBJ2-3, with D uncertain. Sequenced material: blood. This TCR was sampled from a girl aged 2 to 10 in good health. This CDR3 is CASSEDSGLSTSTDTQYF. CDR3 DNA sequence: TGTGCCAGCAGTGAAGACTCCGGGCTTTCAACTAGCACAGATACGCAGTATTTT.